Listed here is a single T cell receptor (beta chain). Its target is unknown. The sample is drawn from a study of cytomegalovirus exposure and HLA in healthy donors. General study points: Under in vitro conditions, a few CMV-associated chains were confirmed as specific for CMV antigens.

The PCR ran on 60 Vbeta and 13 Jbeta primers. Libraries were prepared by immunoSEQ multiplex PCR; TCRdb keeps only in-frame clonotypes and omits some of them. This table holds about 240,000 clones, 81% found once. V was pared by 5 bases and J by 3 bases, with 5 bases of the junction left unmatched. This CDR3 region has 13 residues. Germline V gene lookup returns CDR1 SQVTM and CDR2 ANQGSEA. V gene TRBV29-1 combines with J gene TRBJ2-3, with TRBD1 matching 7 bases. The sequenced sample consisted of PBMCs. This receptor was taken from a woman between 55 and 75 years old in good health and CMV-seropositive. The CDR3 loop is CSVSEGQTDTQYF. CDR3 DNA: TGCAGCGTTTCTGAGGGACAGACAGATACGCAGTATTTT.